Listed below are T cell receptor beta chains from one sample, sequenced in a study of post-analysis software for immune sequencing data. TCRdb reanalysed the PCR reads using MiXCR and keeps one entry per CDR3 protein. Here the sample spans roughly 730,000 distinct CDR3 sequences, 25% to 30% being singletons. Sequenced input: blood. Every receptor here comes from a girl aged 5 to 17 with multiple sclerosis. CDR3s include the opening cysteine and the closing phenylalanine or tryptophan. A D gene is named only where the DNA matches it firmly. The size entry is marked missing in some rows and otherwise reads once, few, many or a size class.

D gene,CDR3 length,J gene,clone size,V gene,CDR3 DNA,CDR3 protein
TRBD1,16,TRBJ2-7,NA,TRBV18,TGTGCCAGCTCACCCAGGGGGACAGGGGGTAACTACGAGCAGTACTTC,CASSPRGTGGNYEQYF
TRBD2,15,TRBJ2-1,NA,TRBV6-2/TRBV6-3,TGTGCGAGTCAAAGCGGGAAGGGAGCCTACAATGAGCAGTTCTTC,CASQSGKGAYNEQFF
NA,11,TRBJ2-3,NA,TRBV12-3/TRBV12-4,TGTGCCAGCTCTAACACAGATGCGCAGTATTTT,CASSNTDAQYF
TRBD2,13,TRBJ2-7,many,TRBV10-3,TGTGCCATCAGTCGGGACTATACCTACGAGCAGTACTTC,CAISRDYTYEQYF
NA,15,TRBJ1-2,NA,TRBV12-3/TRBV12-4,TGTGCCAGCAGTTTAGGGGTTGGGGGTCGGGATGGCTACACCTTC,CASSLGVGGRDGYTF
NA,14,TRBJ2-5,NA,TRBV6-1,TGTGCCAGCAGTGGATTTCTAGCATCCGAGACCCAGTACTTC,CASSGFLASETQYF
TRBD2,16,TRBJ2-4,few,TRBV29-1,TGCAGCGTTGAAGACGCCGGGACGGGGGGGTGGAACATTCAGTACTTC,CSVEDAGTGGWNIQYF
NA,14,TRBJ1-5,NA,TRBV7-7,TGTGCTAGCAGCTTAGTCGGTCCGGACCAGCCCCAGCATTTT,CASSLVGPDQPQHF
TRBD2,13,TRBJ2-7,few,TRBV6-6,TGTGCCAGCGAAGCGGGGACCTCCTACGAGCAGTACTTC,CASEAGTSYEQYF
NA,18,TRBJ1-6,few,TRBV24-1,TGTGCCACCAGTGATTTTTGGGACCCCTCAACCGATAATTCACCCCTCCACTTT,CATSDFWDPSTDNSPLHF
NA,16,TRBJ1-1,NA,TRBV7-9,TGTGCCAGCAGCTTAGCGCTTGGGACCCGGGGCACTGAAGCTTTCTTT,CASSLALGTRGTEAFF
NA,16,TRBJ1-2,few,TRBV28,TGTGCCAGCAGTTTAGCCACAGGACGCTACAACTATGGCTACACCTTC,CASSLATGRYNYGYTF
NA,14,TRBJ2-6,few,TRBV20-1,TGCAGTGCTGGAGTCATCTCTGGGGCCAACGTCCGGACTTTC,CSAGVISGANVRTF
NA,16,TRBJ1-5,NA,TRBV21-1,TGTGCCAGCAGCAAAGACAGGGGCAACAACAATCAGCCCCAGCATTTT,CASSKDRGNNNQPQHF
NA,13,TRBJ1-2,NA,TRBV10-3,TGTGCCATCAGTCGGGACGGTAACTATGGCTACACCTTC,CAISRDGNYGYTF
NA,16,TRBJ2-3,NA,TRBV5-1,TGCGCCAGCAGCTTGGTGGCTAGCCCCAGCACAGATACGCAGTATTTT,CASSLVASPSTDTQYF
NA,17,TRBJ2-7,few,TRBV6-1,TGTGCCAGCAGTGAGAGAGTGCAACTTGGGCTTCCCTACGAGCAGTACTTC,CASSERVQLGLPYEQYF
NA,14,TRBJ1-1,NA,TRBV2,TGTGCCAGCAGTCCAAATACAGTGAACACTGAAGCTTTCTTT,CASSPNTVNTEAFF
NA,18,TRBJ2-4,few,TRBV12-3/TRBV12-4,TGTGCCAGCAGCCCCTACAATAAAGCGAGAGTAGCCAAAAACATTCAGTACTTC,CASSPYNKARVAKNIQYF
NA,16,TRBJ2-5,NA,TRBV7-9,TGTGCCAGCAGCCTATTTGGGGAGAGCTCTGCGGAGACCCAGTACTTC,CASSLFGESSAETQYF
TRBD1,16,TRBJ2-3,NA,TRBV14,TGTGCCAGCAGCCGCTCGGAACAGGGGGCAAGGGATACGCAGTATTTT,CASSRSEQGARDTQYF
NA,16,TRBJ2-3,many,TRBV6-5,TGTGCCAGCAGTTACTCGATACCGGGGACGGGAGATACGCAGTATTTT,CASSYSIPGTGDTQYF
NA,11,TRBJ1-2,many,TRBV28,TGTGCCAGCACCCCCGGCTATGGCTACACCTTC,CASTPGYGYTF
TRBD2,16,TRBJ2-7,NA,TRBV29-1,TGCAGCGTTCGGGGGGCCCTTAGCGGGAAGAACTACGAGCAGTACTTC,CSVRGALSGKNYEQYF